A single sample is the source of the 10 T cell receptor beta chains below, sequenced in a study of OX40 agonist ivuxolimab in advanced cancers. Generated by immunoSEQ multiplex PCR, the TCRdb table keeps only in-frame clones and is missing some. Here the sample spans about 63,000 clones, over 75% being singletons. Material: CD4+ or CD8+ T cells sorted from blood, obtained in a trial of the OX40 agonist ivuxolimab. These receptors all stem from an adult with an advanced solid tumor such as melanoma, head and neck, liver or kidney cancer.

The chain is built from TRBV27 and TRBJ2-2, with D uncertain. Per the germline V gene, CDR1 is MNHEY and CDR2 is SMNVEV (reference sequence). The germline V and J ends were trimmed by 5 bases and 5 bases, with 9 bases remaining between them. The CDR3 covers 13 residues. The chain's CDR3 is CASSNRRTGELFF. In DNA form, the CDR3 reads TGTGCCAGCAGTAACCGCCGAACCGGGGAGCTGTTTTTT.

The chain joins TRBV10-3 to TRBJ2-1; TRBD2 might be the D (6 bases). CDR1 is ENHRY, CDR2 SYGVKD, per germline. The CDR3 runs to 15 residues. V lost 3 bases, J lost 0 bases, and 9 bases lay in between. The CDR3 spells CAISDSGGSYNEQFF. The CDR3 region has the DNA TGTGCCATCAGTGATAGCGGAGGCTCCTACAATGAGCAGTTCTTC.

This clone was detected only once. The chain combines TRBV15 with TRBJ2-1; 12 nucleotides align to TRBD2. In germline, CDR1 is LNHNV, CDR2 YYDKDF (reference sequence). V lost 3 bases, J lost 8 bases, and 2 bases stayed unmatched. The CDR3 contains 14 residues. The CDR3 DNA is TGTGCCACCAGCAGCAGGACTAGCGGGGATGAGCAGTTCTTC. Amino acid sequence: CATSSRTSGDEQFF.

This chain links TRBV2 with TRBJ2-5; TRBD1 agrees at 9 bases. Judging by the DNA end, TRBJ2-7 fits better; the J call may be wrong. The CDR3 is 17 amino acids. CDR1 and CDR2 (germline): SNHLY, FYNNEI. In nucleotides, the CDR3 is TGTGCCAGCAGCGAGGCTCCGGTAGGGACAGGGAAGGACGAGCAGTACTTC. This translates into CASSEAPVGTGKDEQYF.

The chain uses TRBV2 and TRBJ1-1, with 7 bases lining up with TRBD1. CDR1 and CDR2 (germline): SNHLY, FYNNEI. There are 13 residues in the CDR3. Trimming cost V 6 bases and J 5 bases; bases outside gene matches: 6. CDR3 region: CASSFSGGTEAFF. The CDR3 bases are TGTGCCAGCAGCTTCTCAGGGGGGACTGAAGCTTTCTTT.

The gene calls are TRBV6-5 and TRBJ2-1; 8 bases are shared with TRBD2. Germline values: CDR1 MNHEY, CDR2 SVGAGI. CDR3 size: 14 residues. V lost 6 bases and J lost 12; bases outside the gene matches: 13. This CDR3 is CASSKGLAGGGQFF. CDR3 coding DNA: TGTGCCAGCAGCAAAGGACTAGCTGGCGGGGGGCAGTTCTTC.

The chain employs TRBV28 and TRBJ2-7; the D gene is possibly TRBD1 (5 bases). CDR1 MDHEN and CDR2 SYDVKM come from the germline V gene. The germline V and J ends were trimmed by 5 bases and 3 bases, with 8 bases remaining between them. The CDR3 runs 12 residues. The CDR3: CASSERGYEQYF. CDR3 in DNA: TGTGCCAGCAGTGAAAGGGGCTACGAGCAGTACTTC.

The chain combines TRBV6-6 with TRBJ1-5; D is unresolved. The V gene lost 5 bases and the J gene lost 1 base, with 12 bases spanning the gap. Germline V gene sequence: CDR1 MNHNY, CDR2 SVGAGI (reference sequence). The CDR3 spans 15 residues. DNA for the CDR3: TGTGCCAGCAGTCGGACCACTTCAAGCAATCAGCCCCAGCATTTT. It translates to CASSRTTSSNQPQHF.

This chain connects TRBV7-6 to TRBJ2-7, with D perhaps matching TRBD1 (5 bases). Germline loops: CDR1 SGHVS, CDR2 FNYEAQ. The CDR3 covers 15 residues. With 4 bases removed from V and 4 bases from J, the gap between germline ends came to 17 bases. CDR3 in DNA: TGTGCCAGCAGCTCAAGCACAGGCCTCGGGTACGAGCAGTACTTC. It translates to CASSSSTGLGYEQYF.

This clone appeared a single time. The J gene is TRBJ1-2, the V gene TRBV9, with 7 bases fitting TRBD1. CDR3 size: 14 residues. Trimming took 4 bases from V and 3 from J; bases not matched to a gene: 6. Germline V gene data show CDR1 as SGDLS and CDR2 as YYNGEE. The CDR3 protein is CASSKLGQDYGYTF. CDR3 sequence (DNA): TGTGCCAGCAGCAAACTAGGACAGGACTATGGCTACACCTTC.